The 2 T cell receptor beta chains in this list originate from one sample, sequenced in a study of CD8 T cells in Susac syndrome. Random hexamers were used to reverse transcribe roughly 0.5 to 1 ug of RNA. MiXCR, run by TCRdb on the immunoSEQ multiplex PCR reads, gives a single entry per CDR3 protein. The sample has about 76,000 distinct CDR3 sequences, roughly nine tenths seen once. Material for sequencing was CD8+ T cells from PBMCs. The source is a human donor with multiple sclerosis.

The V and J genes are TRBV7-2 and TRBJ2-3; D not certain. This CDR3 is 15 amino acids long. Trimming took 1 base from V and 4 from J, leaving 12 bases between them. Germline V gene lookup returns CDR1 SGHTA and CDR2 FQGNSA. CDR3 nucleotide sequence: TGTGCCAGCAGCTTAGGTAGGCTTGGGGCAGATACGCAGTATTTT. It codes for CASSLGRLGADTQYF.

The genes are TRBV27 and TRBJ2-7; a possible D gene is TRBD1 (6 bases). Trimming stripped 1 base from V and 2 bases from J, with 12 bases between. The CDR3 spans 15 residues. CDR1 and CDR2 from the germline V gene are MNHEY and SMNVEV (reference sequence). This chain's CDR3 is CASSLFRDNPYEQYF. CDR3 DNA: TGTGCCAGCAGTTTATTCCGGGACAATCCCTACGAGCAGTACTTC.